This T cell receptor beta chain was captured by sequencing in a study of long-term antiretroviral therapy in people with HIV. At the level of the study: The earliest samples came about a decade before the 2015 immediate-ART recommendation.

With respect to this clone: Its antigen is as yet unknown.

The assay, immunoSEQ v3.0, was run at survey level. Some clones are missing from TCRdb's copy, which holds only in-frame ones; the method was immunoSEQ multiplex PCR. The sample has about 16,000 clones, about 85% seen once; the top ten hold about 5.2%. Overall study results and limits: Dating from about 2003 to 2018, the blood was possibly obtained under older ART regimens. An increase in diversity followed ART, yet levels stayed below transplant donor controls. Within the repertoire, clones expanded before ART were dominant at all time points.

This specimen was unsorted PBMCs, taken 0.5 years after starting antiretroviral therapy. The origin of this receptor is a woman between 40 and 50 years old with HIV.

The CDR3, as DNA: TGTGCCAGCTCACGCGCGCAGACCAGCTCTGGAAACACCATATATTTT. Translation: CASSRAQTSSGNTIYF. The V gene is TRBV18, the J gene TRBJ1-3; D unresolved. Germline CDR1 KGHSH, CDR2 LQKENI. Trimming pared 4 bases from V and 0 bases from J, leaving 13 bases between. This CDR3 has 16 amino acids.